This entry lists 26 T cell receptor beta chains sequenced from one sample in a study of T cell responses to AZD1222 COVID-19 vaccine. Clones were read by immunoSEQ multiplex PCR, and TCRdb kept only the in-frame ones, dropping some. The repertoire holds about 130,000 clones, with more than 80% as singletons. This material consisted of peripheral blood, taken 28 days after the second AZD1222 dose. All receptors come from an adult who received the AZD1222 COVID-19 vaccine.

The J gene is TRBJ1-5, the V gene TRBV19, with D unresolved. The CDR3 has 15 amino acids. Germline V gene sequence: CDR1 LNHDA, CDR2 SQIVND (reference sequence). V shed 8 bases and J shed 9 bases, with 23 bases lying between them. The CDR3, as DNA: TGTGCCAGTGGGGAAGATGGGCCCCTCAAGAGGCCCCAGCATTTT. It encodes CASGEDGPLKRPQHF.

The rearrangement uses TRBV19 and TRBJ2-6; TRBD1 matches 9 bases. V lost 4 bases to trimming and J lost 0 bases; unmatched junction nucleotides: 10. CDR3 length: 19 amino acids. Germline assignment: CDR1 LNHDA and CDR2 SQIVND (reference sequence). In DNA, the CDR3 is TGTGCCAGTAGTACCATCACAGGGGGCAGTAGCTCTGGGGCCAACGTCCTGACTTTC. Translated: CASSTITGGSSSGANVLTF. The full variable domain, its missing parts supplied by reference TRBV19 and TRBJ2-6, is DGGITQSPKYLFRKEGQNVTLSCEQNLNHDAMYWYRQDPGQGLRLIYYSQIVNDFQKGDIAEGYSVSREKKESFPLTVTSAQKNPTAFYLCASSTITGGSSSGANVLTFGAGSRLTVL.

The chain couples TRBV19 to TRBJ2-6, with TRBD1 matching 7 bases. The CDR3 loop spans 16 amino acids. V was pared by 4 bases and J by 3 bases, with 6 bases of the junction left unmatched. In germline, CDR1 is LNHDA, CDR2 SQIVND (reference sequence). CDR3: CASSTQQGYGANVLTF. The CDR3 DNA follows: TGTGCCAGTAGTACCCAACAGGGGTATGGGGCCAACGTCCTGACTTTC.

This chain connects TRBV18 to TRBJ2-7, with 7 bases fitting TRBD1. CDR3 length: 14 amino acids. Germline CDR1 is KGHSH and CDR2 is LQKENI. The trim removed 1 base at V and 6 bases at J, leaving 6 bases unmatched. This CDR3 is CASSPQGAGSEQYF. The CDR3 DNA is TGTGCCAGCTCACCACAGGGGGCTGGGAGCGAGCAGTACTTC.

This sequence joins TRBV7-7 and TRBJ2-5; D is perhaps TRBD1 or TRBD2 (6 bases each). The germline V and J ends were trimmed by 3 bases and 5 bases, with 13 bases remaining between them. The CDR3 runs to 14 residues. Germline CDR1 is SSHAT and CDR2 is FNYEAQ (reference sequence). The CDR3 region has the DNA TGTGCCAGCAGCTTCGTGTGGGGGGCCGAGACCCAGTACTTC. Protein: CASSFVWGAETQYF.

This chain uses TRBV5-6 with TRBJ2-1, with 8 nucleotides matching TRBD1. CDR1 and CDR2 from the germline V gene are SGHDT and YYEEEE. CDR3 length: 18 residues. With 4 bases clipped from V and 6 bases from J, the junction kept 18 bases outside the gene matches. This chain's CDR3 is CASSLRQLDRESRNEQFF. Written as DNA, the CDR3 is TGTGCCAGCAGCCTACGCCAATTGGACAGGGAGAGCCGCAATGAGCAGTTCTTC.

V is TRBV19 and J is TRBJ1-5, with D unclear. V was trimmed by 4 bases and J by 5 bases, leaving 9 bases between them. The CDR3 is made up of 13 amino acids. The V gene's germline CDR1 is LNHDA and CDR2 SQIVND (reference sequence). The CDR3 sequence is CASSTTVDQPQHF. The CDR3 region has the DNA TGTGCCAGTAGTACCACGGTCGATCAGCCCCAGCATTTT. Full variable domain (outside the CDR3, taken from reference TRBV19 and TRBJ1-5): DGGITQSPKYLFRKEGQNVTLSCEQNLNHDAMYWYRQDPGQGLRLIYYSQIVNDFQKGDIAEGYSVSREKKESFPLTVTSAQKNPTAFYLCASSTTVDQPQHFGDGTRLSIL.

In nucleotides, the CDR3 is TGTGCCAGCAGAACCTCCGGGTCCAACACCGGGGAGCTGTTTTTT. Protein sequence: CASRTSGSNTGELFF. The chain couples TRBV9 to TRBJ2-2; D unresolved. From germline, CDR1 is SGDLS and CDR2 YYNGEE. The length of the CDR3 is 15 residues. V lost 5 bases, J lost 2 bases, and 13 bases lay in between.

V gene TRBV4-1 combines with J gene TRBJ1-3, with D perhaps matching TRBD1 (5 bases). The V gene's germline CDR1 is MGHRA and CDR2 YSYEKL. The CDR3 loop spans 16 amino acids. V lost 3 bases and J 3 bases, leaving 15 bases between the germline ends. DNA for the CDR3: TGCGCCAGCAGCCACCCCGGGCGGACACGTGGAAACACCATATATTTT. This translates into CASSHPGRTRGNTIYF.

The CDR3, as DNA: TGTGCCAGCAGCGCCCCTAGAGAGCAGTACTTC. Translated: CASSAPREQYF. The V gene is TRBV11-2, the J gene TRBJ2-7; D ambiguous. Germline loops: CDR1 SGHAT, CDR2 FQNNGV. The CDR3 length is 11 residues. The V gene lost 5 bases and the J gene lost 7 bases, with 9 bases spanning the gap.

This clone was observed a few times. The rearrangement links TRBV27 to TRBJ2-5; 16 bases map to TRBD2. The CDR3 is made up of 15 amino acids. The trim removed 8 bases at V and 3 bases at J, leaving 3 bases unmatched. The germline V gene has CDR1 MNHEY and CDR2 SMNVEV (reference sequence). CDR3 sequence: CASRGLAGGEETQYF. DNA of the CDR3: TGTGCCAGCCGGGGACTAGCGGGGGGGGAAGAGACCCAGTACTTC.

The chain uses TRBV19 and TRBJ1-1; TRBD1 might be the D (5 bases). Between the trimmed V and J ends, which lost 6 bases and 1 base, there was a span of 18 bases. This CDR3 is 16 amino acids long. The germline V gene encodes CDR1 LNHDA and CDR2 SQIVND (reference sequence). The CDR3 region has the DNA TGTGCCAGTAGCCCTCGTTTTATGGGGCAGAACACTGAAGCTTTCTTT. Translated, it gives CASSPRFMGQNTEAFF.

This clone was found once. The rearrangement links TRBV14 to TRBJ2-1, with TRBD2 matching 12 bases. This CDR3 has 16 amino acids. Trimming removed 3 bases from V and 7 bases from J; junction bases left unmatched: 7. Germline CDR1 is SGHDN and CDR2 is FVKESK. The CDR3 reads CASSQSSGGGLNEQFF. CDR3 in DNA: TGTGCCAGCAGCCAGTCTAGCGGGGGGGGATTGAATGAGCAGTTCTTC.

This chain links TRBV18 with TRBJ1-4; D unclear. The CDR3 is 12 amino acids. Per the germline V gene, CDR1 is KGHSH and CDR2 is LQKENI. Trimming pared 1 base from V and 8 bases from J, leaving 5 bases between. CDR3 in DNA: TGTGCCAGCTCACCACGAGGGGAAAAACTGTTTTTT. Its protein product is CASSPRGEKLFF.

The J gene is TRBJ2-5, the V gene TRBV28, with D perhaps assigned TRBD1 or TRBD2 (5 bases each). From germline, CDR1 is MDHEN and CDR2 SYDVKM. Trimming cost V 4 bases and J 5 bases, with 14 bases left between them. CDR3 length: 14 residues. CDR3 in amino acids: CASSYPGPSETQYF. The CDR3 DNA is TGTGCCAGCAGTTACCCGGGGCCCTCGGAGACCCAGTACTTC.

The chain uses TRBV2 and TRBJ1-3; no definite D call. Germline loops: CDR1 SNHLY, CDR2 FYNNEI. There are 14 residues in the CDR3. V lost 1 base and J 0 bases, leaving 4 bases between the germline ends. CDR3 region: CASSEGDSGNTIYF. CDR3 sequence (DNA): TGTGCCAGCAGTGAAGGGGACTCTGGAAACACCATATATTTT.

This clone was seen only a few times. This chain connects TRBV20-1 to TRBJ1-2; a possible D gene is TRBD1 (5 bases). The CDR3 totals 16 residues. Trimming took off 3 bases at V and 0 bases at J, with 17 bases between the two ends. Per the germline V gene, CDR1 is DFQATT and CDR2 is SNEGSKA (reference sequence). As DNA, the CDR3 is TGCAGTGCTAGTCAGGTGGCAGGGTTGGCTAACTATGGCTACACCTTC. The encoded protein is CSASQVAGLANYGYTF.

The chain links TRBV19 to TRBJ2-7; D might be TRBD2 (5 bases). Germline lookup yields CDR1 LNHDA and CDR2 SQIVND (reference sequence). The CDR3 runs 14 residues. The V end lost 5 bases, the J end lost 0 bases, and 11 bases lay between the germline ends. In DNA, the CDR3 is TGTGCCAGTAGTTATAAGCGGCCCTCCTACGAGCAGTACTTC. Its protein product is CASSYKRPSYEQYF.

The V call is TRBV4-2, the J call TRBJ1-5; D uncertain. Trimming removed 4 bases from V and 7 bases from J, with 14 bases in between. The germline gives CDR1 LGHNA, CDR2 YNFKEQ. CDR3 size: 14 residues. CDR3 region: CASSPLSGGQPQHF. The CDR3 nucleotides read TGTGCCAGCAGCCCCCTAAGCGGAGGGCAGCCCCAGCATTTT.

Regarding this clone: Germline is not matched at one junction end, which may reflect a read error. J is TRBJ1-2 and V is TRBV5-1, with D unclear. Germline values: CDR1 SGHRS, CDR2 YFSETQ. This CDR3 has 12 residues. DNA for the CDR3: TGCGCCAGCAGCCTCCTGGTGGGATTCCTGGGCTTC. This codes for CASSLLVGFLGF.

The chain links TRBV7-2 to TRBJ1-2; 8 positions agree with TRBD1. Losses at the gene ends were 5 bases for V and 8 bases for J; bases not matched to a gene: 7. The CDR3 sequence is 13 residues long. CDR1 and CDR2 from the germline V gene are SGHTA and FQGNSA. CDR3 sequence: CASSPYTGGGYTF. CDR3 nucleotides: TGTGCCAGCAGCCCATATACAGGGGGAGGCTACACCTTC.

DNA for the CDR3: TGTGCCAGCAGTTTACAGGGAACCGCCAATCAGCCCCAGCATTTT. Translated, it gives CASSLQGTANQPQHF. This sequence joins TRBV27 and TRBJ1-5; D possibly corresponds to TRBD1 (5 bases). V lost 2 bases, J lost 3 bases, and 11 bases lay in between. CDR3 size: 15 residues. CDR1 and CDR2 from the germline V gene are MNHEY and SMNVEV (reference sequence).

The V and J genes are TRBV19 and TRBJ2-3; TRBD1 aligns across 8 bases. Germline assignment: CDR1 LNHDA and CDR2 SQIVND (reference sequence). This CDR3 has 12 residues. With V trimmed by 6 bases and J by 9 bases, 5 bases remained unmatched. CDR3 sequence reads: CASSGQGGTQYF. In DNA, the CDR3 is TGTGCCAGTAGCGGACAGGGTGGCACGCAGTATTTT. Together with reference TRBV19 and TRBJ2-3, the CDR3 gives the full variable domain: DGGITQSPKYLFRKEGQNVTLSCEQNLNHDAMYWYRQDPGQGLRLIYYSQIVNDFQKGDIAEGYSVSREKKESFPLTVTSAQKNPTAFYLCASSGQGGTQYFGPGTRLTVL.

In its sample, this clone was seen once. The CDR3 reads CASSVLGGGTINQPQHF. For the CDR3, the DNA is TGCGCCAGCAGTGTCCTCGGTGGGGGGACCATCAATCAGCCCCAGCATTTT. The chain employs TRBV10-2 and TRBJ1-5, with TRBD1 as a possible D gene (5 bases). Germline-derived CDR1 and CDR2 are WSHSY and SAAADI. This CDR3 is 17 amino acids long. The V end was cut by 4 bases, the J end by 3 bases, with 19 bases between.

The chain employs TRBV27 and TRBJ1-5, with 9 positions matching TRBD1. After removal of 5 bases from V and 1 base from J, the junction contained 9 bases not matched to a gene. Germline assignment: CDR1 MNHEY and CDR2 SMNVEV (reference sequence). This CDR3 region has 17 residues. The CDR3 sequence is CASSKWKGQGSNQPQHF. CDR3 in DNA: TGTGCCAGCAGTAAATGGAAGGGACAGGGAAGCAATCAGCCCCAGCATTTT.

This sequence joins TRBV10-3 and TRBJ2-2; no definite D call. Deletions cut 7 bases from V and 2 bases from J, with 8 bases between. Germline assignment: CDR1 ENHRY and CDR2 SYGVKD. CDR3 length: 13 residues. CDR3 bases: TGTGCCATCACCGACCCTAACACCGGGGAGCTGTTTTTT. Encoded protein: CAITDPNTGELFF.